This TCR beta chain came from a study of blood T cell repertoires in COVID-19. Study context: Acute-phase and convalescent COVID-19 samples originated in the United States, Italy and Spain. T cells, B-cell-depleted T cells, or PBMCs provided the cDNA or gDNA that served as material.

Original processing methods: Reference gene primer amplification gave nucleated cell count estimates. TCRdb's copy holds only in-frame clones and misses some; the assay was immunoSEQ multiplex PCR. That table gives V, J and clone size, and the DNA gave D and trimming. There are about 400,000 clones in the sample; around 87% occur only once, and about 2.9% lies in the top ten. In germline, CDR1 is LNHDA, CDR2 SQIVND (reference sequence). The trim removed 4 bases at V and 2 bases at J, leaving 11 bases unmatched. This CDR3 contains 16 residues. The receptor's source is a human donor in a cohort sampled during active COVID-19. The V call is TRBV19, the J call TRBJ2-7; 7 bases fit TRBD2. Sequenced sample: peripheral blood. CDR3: CASSTPRGAGTYEQYF. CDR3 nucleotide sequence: TGTGCCAGTAGTACCCCCCGTGGAGCGGGGACCTACGAGCAGTACTTC.